Following are 26 T cell receptor beta chains from one sample sequenced in a study of OX40 agonist ivuxolimab in advanced cancers. Only in-frame clones appear in the TCRdb table, and some are missing; sequencing was by immunoSEQ multiplex PCR. The sample holds 80,000 to 95,000 clones, approximately 79% seen once. The sample here was CD4+ or CD8+ T cells sorted from blood, taken in a trial of the OX40 agonist ivuxolimab. Source of these receptors: an adult with an advanced solid tumor such as melanoma, head and neck, liver or kidney cancer.

This clone was seen just once. The chain uses TRBV2 and TRBJ1-4; the D gene is possibly TRBD1 (5 bases). V lost 3 bases to trimming and J lost 4 bases, with 12 bases between them. The CDR3 runs 15 residues. Germline lookup yields CDR1 SNHLY and CDR2 FYNNEI. The CDR3 loop is CASSDLGQGNEKLFF. CDR3 bases: TGTGCCAGCAGTGATTTAGGGCAGGGTAATGAAAAACTGTTTTTT.

V gene TRBV30 combines with J gene TRBJ2-7; tentatively, D is TRBD1 (6 bases). From germline, CDR1 is GTSNPN and CDR2 SVGIG (reference sequence). The CDR3 is 13 amino acids. V lost 5 bases and J 3 bases, leaving 14 bases between the germline ends. In DNA, the CDR3 is TGTGCCTGGGGCCGGGGCAGGGGCTACGAGCAGTACTTC. Translating it yields CAWGRGRGYEQYF. The variable domain in full, with the rest retrieved from reference TRBV30 and TRBJ2-7, is SQTIHQWPATLVQPVGSPLSLECTVEGTSNPNLYWYRQAAGRGLQLLFYSVGIGQISSEVPQNLSASRPQDRQFILSSKKLLLSDSGFYLCAWGRGRGYEQYFGPGTRLTVT.

V gene TRBV6-1 combines with J gene TRBJ1-6; D gene unclear. Between the trimmed V and J ends, which lost 4 bases and 0 bases, there was a span of 16 bases. CDR3 length: 18 residues. The V gene's germline CDR1 is MNHNS and CDR2 SASEGT. Here the CDR3 reads CASSASRTVSSYNSPLHF. The CDR3 DNA sequence: TGTGCCAGCAGTGCAAGCCGGACGGTGAGCTCCTATAATTCACCCCTCCACTTT.

This clone has more than one count but fewer than ten. V and J are TRBV5-6 and TRBJ1-5; D possibly corresponds to TRBD1 (6 bases). Per germline, CDR1 SGHDT and CDR2 YYEEEE. The V end was cut by 4 bases, the J end by 3 bases, with 17 bases between. The CDR3 is 16 residues long. The CDR3 reads CASSSTAQGTNQPQHF. In DNA, the CDR3 is TGTGCCAGCAGCAGCACCGCTCAGGGGACCAATCAGCCCCAGCATTTT. The full variable domain, completed using reference TRBV5-6 and TRBJ1-5, is DAGVTQSPTHLIKTRGQQVTLRCSPKSGHDTVSWYQQALGQGPQFIFQYYEEEERQRGNFPDRFSGHQFPNYSSELNVNALLLGDSALYLCASSSTAQGTNQPQHFGDGTRLSIL.

CDR3 coding DNA: TGTGCCAGCAGCTTATTCCAGGGTGGTAAACAGCCCCAGCATTTT. This translates into CASSLFQGGKQPQHF. The rearrangement joins TRBV7-2 to TRBJ1-5, with D perhaps matching TRBD1 (5 bases). CDR1 SGHTA and CDR2 FQGNSA come from the germline V gene. This CDR3 contains 15 residues. Between the trimmed V and J ends, which lost 2 bases and 7 bases, there was a span of 15 bases.

By sample share, this clone is medium-sized. The chain combines TRBV5-1 with TRBJ2-4; D tentatively reads TRBD1 or TRBD2 (5 bases each). Germline V gene sequence: CDR1 SGHRS, CDR2 YFSETQ. This CDR3 spans 15 amino acids. The V and J ends lost 0 bases and 7 bases respectively, with 14 bases between them. CDR3 bases: TGCGCCAGCAGCTTGGAAGGTCAGGGACCCAACATTCAGTACTTC. Residues: CASSLEGQGPNIQYF.

The chain links TRBV21-1 to TRBJ2-7; TRBD2 is the table's D call, not checked against the DNA. TRBV21-1 is given as a pseudogene. The CDR3 consists of 19 residues. The CDR3 sequence is CASSSQLTARGHSGYEQYF. CDR3 in DNA: TGTGCCAGCAGCAGCCAACTGACCGCGCGGGGCCACTCCGGATACGAGCAGTACTTC.

V and J are TRBV28 and TRBJ2-1; 10 nucleotides match TRBD2. From germline, CDR1 is MDHEN and CDR2 SYDVKM. V lost 8 bases to trimming and J lost 9 bases; unmatched junction nucleotides: 13. The CDR3 has 15 amino acids. In DNA, the CDR3 is TGTGCCAGCCGAACCCAGCGGGGGGGACGTAGTGAGCAGTTCTTC. This encodes CASRTQRGGRSEQFF. Combining the CDR3 with reference TRBV28 and TRBJ2-1 gives the whole variable domain DVKVTQSSRYLVKRTGEKVFLECVQDMDHENMFWYRQDPGLGLRLIYFSYDVKMKEKGDIPEGYSVSREKKERFSLILESASTNQTSMYLCASRTQRGGRSEQFFGPGTRLTVL.

The V call is TRBV7-3, the J call TRBJ2-2; possibly TRBD1 for D (5 bases). The CDR3 is 13 amino acids. The germline gives CDR1 SGHTA, CDR2 FQGTGA. Deletions cut 5 bases from V and 5 bases from J, with 9 bases between. The CDR3 bases are TGTGCCAGCAGCAAGCCAGGGACCGGGGAGCTGTTTTTT. Protein sequence: CASSKPGTGELFF.

The chain couples TRBV7-9 to TRBJ2-7, with no clear D. The CDR3 extends over 14 amino acids. Germline-derived CDR1 and CDR2 are SEHNR and FQNEAQ (reference sequence). V shed 1 base and J shed 3 bases, with 10 bases lying between them. As DNA, the CDR3 is TGTGCCAGCAGCTTAGGGCAGGTAGACTACGAGCAGTACTTC. Amino acids: CASSLGQVDYEQYF.

The chain is built from TRBV5-6 and TRBJ1-2; 10 bases fit TRBD1. CDR3 size: 15 residues. CDR1 and CDR2 from the germline V gene are SGHDT and YYEEEE. The V gene end was trimmed by 4 bases and the J gene end by 1 base; junction bases not matched to a gene: 4. The CDR3 region is CASSTGTGVNYGYTF. The CDR3 region has the DNA TGTGCCAGCAGCACGGGGACAGGGGTTAACTATGGCTACACCTTC. Variable domain in full (rest from reference TRBV5-6 and TRBJ1-2): DAGVTQSPTHLIKTRGQQVTLRCSPKSGHDTVSWYQQALGQGPQFIFQYYEEEERQRGNFPDRFSGHQFPNYSSELNVNALLLGDSALYLCASSTGTGVNYGYTFGSGTRLTVV.

This clone has just one count. The V gene is TRBV28, the J gene TRBJ1-3, with TRBD1 identical over 7 bases. Trimming removed 5 bases from V and 0 bases from J; junction bases left unmatched: 1. This CDR3 contains 14 residues. Germline values: CDR1 MDHEN, CDR2 SYDVKM. The CDR3 loop reads CASSQGGSGNTIYF. In DNA form, the CDR3 reads TGTGCCAGCAGTCAGGGGGGCTCTGGAAACACCATATATTTT.

This chain links TRBV9 with TRBJ2-4; 8 positions match TRBD1. This CDR3 contains 16 residues. Per germline, CDR1 SGDLS and CDR2 YYNGEE. V lost 4 bases and J lost 4; bases outside the gene matches: 10. CDR3 sequence reads: CASSPVPQGVKNIQYF. CDR3 DNA: TGTGCCAGCAGCCCCGTCCCACAGGGGGTTAAAAACATTCAGTACTTC.

V is TRBV30 and J is TRBJ2-5, with a weak D call TRBD1 (6 bases). This CDR3 has 14 residues. Deletions cut 0 bases from V and 4 bases from J, with 12 bases between. Germline V gives CDR1 GTSNPN, CDR2 SVGIG (reference sequence). CDR3 in amino acids: CAWSVGGGGETQYF. For the CDR3, the DNA is TGTGCCTGGAGTGTTGGGGGCGGTGGAGAGACCCAGTACTTC. The complete variable domain, with remaining parts taken from reference TRBV30 and TRBJ2-5, reads SQTIHQWPATLVQPVGSPLSLECTVEGTSNPNLYWYRQAAGRGLQLLFYSVGIGQISSEVPQNLSASRPQDRQFILSSKKLLLSDSGFYLCAWSVGGGGETQYFGPGTRLLVL.

V and J are TRBV7-8 and TRBJ2-2; D is tentatively TRBD1 or TRBD2 (6 bases each). The CDR3 is 14 amino acids. Germline V gene data show CDR1 as SGHVS and CDR2 as FQNEAQ. The V end lost 5 bases, the J end lost 5 bases, and 12 bases lay between the germline ends. The chain's CDR3 is CASSPGAVTGELFF. In DNA, the CDR3 is TGTGCCAGCAGCCCGGGGGCGGTGACCGGGGAGCTGTTTTTT.

This clone was detected only a few times. The chain combines TRBV2 with TRBJ2-2; 7 bases match TRBD2. This CDR3 comprises 13 residues. Looked up from germline, CDR1 is SNHLY and CDR2 is FYNNEI. V was pared by 8 bases and J by 9 bases, with 9 bases of the junction left unmatched. The CDR3 sequence: CASGGETGRELFF. The CDR3, as DNA: TGTGCCAGCGGGGGGGAGACGGGCCGGGAGCTGTTTTTT.

This sequence joins TRBV9 and TRBJ1-4; no clear D. The CDR3 totals 15 residues. V was pared by 4 bases and J by 3 bases, with 13 bases between. The germline V gene has CDR1 SGDLS and CDR2 YYNGEE. The CDR3 loop reads CASSLSFGANEKLFF. As DNA, the CDR3 is TGTGCCAGCAGCCTTTCCTTCGGGGCTAATGAAAAACTGTTTTTT.

The chain employs TRBV10-3 and TRBJ2-1; no clear D. Germline lookup yields CDR1 ENHRY and CDR2 SYGVKD. V lost 2 bases, J lost 6 bases, and 5 bases lay in between. The CDR3 totals 12 residues. The CDR3 nucleotides are TGTGCCATCAGTGAGATAGGCAATGAGCAGTTCTTC. Translation: CAISEIGNEQFF.

V gene TRBV7-9 combines with J gene TRBJ2-2; D is undetermined. This CDR3 region has 14 residues. Germline V lookup: CDR1 SEHNR, CDR2 FQNEAQ (reference sequence). V shed 3 bases and J shed 1 base, with 6 bases lying between them. As DNA, the CDR3 is TGTGCCAGCAGCTTCGGGCAGAACACCGGGGAGCTGTTTTTT. Its translation: CASSFGQNTGELFF.

This rearrangement joins TRBV18 to TRBJ2-2; D gene ambiguous. The germline V gene has CDR1 KGHSH and CDR2 LQKENI. This CDR3 has 16 amino acids. V was clipped by 3 bases and J by 0 bases, with 11 bases between them. The CDR3 DNA follows: TGTGCCAGCTCACCTGCCATCACCTCGAACACCGGGGAGCTGTTTTTT. This encodes CASSPAITSNTGELFF.

This chain uses TRBV7-6 with TRBJ2-3; D not resolved. This CDR3 contains 14 residues. CDR1 SGHVS and CDR2 FNYEAQ come from the germline V gene. The V end lost 2 bases, the J end lost 0 bases, and 6 bases lay between the germline ends. The CDR3 DNA sequence: TGTGCCAGCAGCTTAAGCCCTAGCACAGATACGCAGTATTTT. Protein product: CASSLSPSTDTQYF.

The V gene is TRBV10-1, the J gene TRBJ2-7; weak D call: TRBD2 (6 bases). Germline V gene data show CDR1 as WNHNN and CDR2 as SYGVQD (reference sequence). There are 14 residues in the CDR3. V was shortened by 2 bases and J by 9 bases, with 17 bases between the two germline ends. The CDR3, as DNA: TGCGCCAGCAGTGAGCCCGGGACTCCTACCGGGCAGTACTTC. Its protein product is CASSEPGTPTGQYF.

The V call is TRBV5-1, the J call TRBJ2-3; tentative D call: TRBD2 (6 bases). The CDR3 extends over 14 amino acids. Between the trimmed V and J ends, which lost 2 bases and 4 bases, there was a span of 11 bases. The germline V gene encodes CDR1 SGHRS and CDR2 YFSETQ. The CDR3 loop reads CASSLGGGADTQYF. CDR3 nucleotides: TGCGCCAGCAGCTTAGGTGGAGGGGCAGATACGCAGTATTTT.

This chain joins TRBV27 and TRBJ1-4; 7 positions agree with TRBD1. Germline V lookup: CDR1 MNHEY, CDR2 SMNVEV (reference sequence). The CDR3 is 15 amino acids. The junction had 6 bases not matched to a gene; V was cut back by 1 base and J by 7 bases. The CDR3 DNA sequence: TGTGCCAGCAGTTTATTTGGGACAGTGGGTGAAAAACTGTTTTTT. It is translated as CASSLFGTVGEKLFF. The entire variable domain, with the rest obtained from reference TRBV27 and TRBJ1-4, is as follows: EAQVTQNPRYLITVTGKKLTVTCSQNMNHEYMSWYRQDPGLGLRQIYYSMNVEVTDKGDVPEGYKVSRKEKRNFPLILESPSPNQTSLYFCASSLFGTVGEKLFFGSGTQLSVL.

The chain couples TRBV6-1 to TRBJ1-5, with D perhaps TRBD1 (6 bases). Between the trimmed V and J ends, which lost 2 bases and 4 bases, there was a span of 12 bases. CDR1 and CDR2 from the germline V gene are MNHNS and SASEGT. The CDR3 runs to 15 residues. CDR3 nucleotide sequence: TGTGCCAGCAGTGAACCAGGGGAAGTAAATCAGCCCCAGCATTTT. This sequence encodes CASSEPGEVNQPQHF.

This clone appeared a single time. This chain joins TRBV30 and TRBJ1-6; D not certain. Trimming cost V 2 bases and J 11 bases, with 13 bases left between them. CDR3 length: 13 residues. Germline V gives CDR1 GTSNPN, CDR2 SVGIG (reference sequence). CDR3 residues: CAWSRGEPTPLHF. The CDR3 DNA reads as TGTGCCTGGAGTCGCGGGGAGCCGACACCCCTCCACTTT.